The rows below give T cell receptor beta chains drawn from one sample of a study of T cells in Graves' hyperthyroidism and ophthalmopathy. Via MiXCR, TCRdb re-called the multiplex PCR reads, giving one row per CDR3 protein. The table shows almost 250,000 distinct CDR3 sequences, with approximately 24% occurring only once. The sample taken for sequencing was blood. The receptors here all came from a middle-aged woman with Graves' ophthalmopathy. Each CDR3 is given with its conserved first and last residue. The order of the fields is V gene, clone size, J gene, D gene, CDR3 DNA, CDR3 protein. The D gene is left open where the match is weak. Expanded clones get a size class; other rows say once, few or many, or leave the size out.

>TRBV4-2|many|TRBJ1-3|.
TGTGCCAGCAGCCAAGATACGGGGATCTCTGGAAACACCATATATTTT
CASSQDTGISGNTIYF
>TRBV6-1|many|TRBJ2-3|TRBD2
TGTGCCAGCAGAGGACTAGAAGATACGCAGTATTTT
CASRGLEDTQYF
>TRBV7-2|many|TRBJ2-4|TRBD2
TGTGCCAGCAGCCTAGGGACAGGAGCAGGACTAGCGGGAGAAAACATTCAGTACTTC
CASSLGTGAGLAGENIQYF
>TRBV6-5|.|TRBJ2-7|.
TGTGCCAGCAGTTGTCGAGGGACCTACGAGCAGTGCTTC
CASSCRGTYEQCF
>TRBV13|many|TRBJ2-7|.
TGTGCCAGCAGCCCCTACGACAGGCTCTACGAGCAGTACTTC
CASSPYDRLYEQYF
>TRBV7-2|.|TRBJ1-1|.
TGTGCCAGCAGCTCCGTGGCCCTCTTGAACACTGAAGCTTTCTTT
CASSSVALLNTEAFF
>TRBV20-1|many|TRBJ2-5|.
TGCAGTGCCCCGTTTGTTGCGGGAATGGACCAAGAGACCCAGTACTTC
CSAPFVAGMDQETQYF
>TRBV19|many|TRBJ1-5|.
TGTGCCAGTAGGAACAGGGAACAGCCCCAGCATTTT
CASRNREQPQHF
>TRBV20-1|many|TRBJ2-2|.
TGCAGTGCTAGGAAGTGGGTGAACACCGGGGAGCTGTATTTT
CSARKWVNTGELYF
>TRBV5-1|many|TRBJ1-2|TRBD1
TGCGCCAGCAGCTCCGACAGGGGAACTGGCTACACCTTC
CASSSDRGTGYTF
>TRBV27|many|TRBJ2-7|TRBD1
TGTGCCAGCAGTTCCCCAGGGGGTCCTATCTACGAGCAGTACTTC
CASSSPGGPIYEQYF
>TRBV29-1|many|TRBJ2-7|.
TGCAGCGTTGTCATCCACGAGCAGTACTTC
CSVVIHEQYF
>TRBV2|few|TRBJ1-5|.
TGTGCCAGCAGTAACATCGGGGTTACGGGCAATCAGCCCCAGCATTTT
CASSNIGVTGNQPQHF
>TRBV12-3/TRBV12-4|once|TRBJ1-5|TRBD1
TGTGCCAGCGGGGACAGCTTTAATCAGCCCCAGCATTTT
CASGDSFNQPQHF
>TRBV5-1|many|TRBJ1-1|.
TGCGCCAGCAGCTTGGATCAGGGTGGGACTGAAGCTTTCTTT
CASSLDQGGTEAFF
>TRBV12-3/TRBV12-4|many|TRBJ1-1|.
TGTGCCAGCAGTCTCCGAATATCCAGGGGCGGAGGGGGAACTGAAGCTTTCTTT
CASSLRISRGGGGTEAFF
>TRBV5-1|many|TRBJ1-2|TRBD1
TGCGCCAGCAGCTTCGACAGGGAGGGCTACACCTTC
CASSFDREGYTF
>TRBV28|many|TRBJ2-7|.
TGTGCCAGCAGTTTAGCCGGGAGCTATACCTACGAGCAGTACTTC
CASSLAGSYTYEQYF
>TRBV24-1|.|TRBJ1-2|TRBD1
TGTGCCACCAGTGATCGGGACAGGAGATATGGCTACACCTTC
CATSDRDRRYGYTF
>TRBV4-1|many|TRBJ2-7|TRBD2
TGCGCCAGCAGCCAAACCGGGACTAGTACCTACGAGCAGTACTTC
CASSQTGTSTYEQYF
>TRBV27|many|TRBJ1-5|.
TGTGCCAGCAGTTTATCAGGAGGGGGACAGCCCCAGCATTTT
CASSLSGGGQPQHF
>TRBV15|.|TRBJ1-1|.
TGTGCCACCAGCAGAAGCTTTAACACTGAAGCTTTCTTT
CATSRSFNTEAFF
>TRBV6-5|many|TRBJ1-5|.
TGTGCCAGCAGTCCCAAATCAAATCAGCCCCAGCATTTT
CASSPKSNQPQHF
>TRBV20-1|many|TRBJ1-1|.
TGCAGTGCCTCTCAGGCACTGAGTGAAGCTTTCTTT
CSASQALSEAFF
>TRBV20-1|many|TRBJ2-5|.
TGCAGTGCCGAGGCGATATGGGGGGAAGAGACCCAGTACTTC
CSAEAIWGEETQYF
>TRBV20-1|.|TRBJ2-2|.
TGCAGTGCCCCACCTCCGGACACCGCCCCCACCGGGGAGCTGTTTTTT
CSAPPPDTAPTGELFF
>TRBV18|.|TRBJ1-5|.
TGTGCCAGCTCATCCCAAAATAGCAATCAGCCCCAGCATTTT
CASSSQNSNQPQHF
>TRBV19|.|TRBJ2-5|.
TGTGCCAGCCCGGCGGGGGAGACCCAGTACTTC
CASPAGETQYF
>TRBV5-1|many|TRBJ2-2|TRBD2
TGCGCCAGCAGCTTACTAGCGGGAGGGCCGGGCACCGGGGAGCTGTTTTTT
CASSLLAGGPGTGELFF
>TRBV27|many|TRBJ2-7|TRBD2
TGTGCCAGCAGTTTTCGGGAGGGTGACGAGCAGTACTTC
CASSFREGDEQYF
>TRBV20-1|.|TRBJ2-5|TRBD1
TGCAGTGCCATAAGGGACAGACAGACCCAGTACTTC
CSAIRDRQTQYF